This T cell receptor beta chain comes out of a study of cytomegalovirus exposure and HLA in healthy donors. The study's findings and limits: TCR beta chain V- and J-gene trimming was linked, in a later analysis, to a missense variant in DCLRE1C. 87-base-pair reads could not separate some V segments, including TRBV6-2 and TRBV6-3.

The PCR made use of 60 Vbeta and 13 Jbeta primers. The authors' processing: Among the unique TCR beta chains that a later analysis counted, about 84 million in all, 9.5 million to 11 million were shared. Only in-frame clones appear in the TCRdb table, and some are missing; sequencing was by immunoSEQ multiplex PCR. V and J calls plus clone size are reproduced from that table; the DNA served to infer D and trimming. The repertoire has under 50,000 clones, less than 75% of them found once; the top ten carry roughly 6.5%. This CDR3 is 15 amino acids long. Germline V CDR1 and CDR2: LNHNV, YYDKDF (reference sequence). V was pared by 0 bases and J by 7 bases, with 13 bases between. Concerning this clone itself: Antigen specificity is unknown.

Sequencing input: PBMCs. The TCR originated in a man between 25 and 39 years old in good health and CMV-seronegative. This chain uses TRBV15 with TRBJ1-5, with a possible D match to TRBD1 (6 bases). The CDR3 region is CATSRDLGQSQPQHF. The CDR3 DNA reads TGTGCCACCAGCAGAGATCTTGGACAGTCCCAGCCCCAGCATTTT.